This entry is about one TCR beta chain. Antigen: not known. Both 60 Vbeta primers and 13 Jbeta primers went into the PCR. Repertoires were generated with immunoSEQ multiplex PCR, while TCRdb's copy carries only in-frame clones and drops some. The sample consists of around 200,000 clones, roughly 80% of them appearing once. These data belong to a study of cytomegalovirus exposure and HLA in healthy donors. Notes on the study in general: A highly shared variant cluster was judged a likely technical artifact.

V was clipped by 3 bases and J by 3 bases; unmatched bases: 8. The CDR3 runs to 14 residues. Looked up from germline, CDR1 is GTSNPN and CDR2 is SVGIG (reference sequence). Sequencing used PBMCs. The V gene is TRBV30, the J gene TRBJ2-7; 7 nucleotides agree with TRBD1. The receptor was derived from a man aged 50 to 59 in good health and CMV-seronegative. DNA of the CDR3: TGTGCCTGGAGAGCTGGGACAGTAAGCTACGAGCAGTACTTC. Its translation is CAWRAGTVSYEQYF. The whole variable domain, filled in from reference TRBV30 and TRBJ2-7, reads SQTIHQWPATLVQPVGSPLSLECTVEGTSNPNLYWYRQAAGRGLQLLFYSVGIGQISSEVPQNLSASRPQDRQFILSSKKLLLSDSGFYLCAWRAGTVSYEQYFGPGTRLTVT.